The rows below give T cell receptor beta chains drawn from one sample of a study of CD8 T cells in Susac syndrome. From the immunoSEQ multiplex PCR reads, TCRdb called clonotypes with MiXCR, one entry per CDR3 protein. Among over 95,000 distinct CDR3 sequences listed, about nine tenths were seen once. Sequenced: CD4+ T cells from PBMCs. The source is a human donor in good health. Each CDR3 is given with its conserved first and last residue. The D gene is left open where the match is weak. Only part of the rows carry a size: once, few, many, or a class if the clone is expanded.

j_call | d_call | v_call | clone_size | cdr3_nt | cdr3_aa
TRBJ1-1 | . | TRBV20-1 | . | TGCAGTGCTAGCTTGCGAGAAATTTTGAACACTGAAGCTTTCTTT | CSASLREILNTEAFF
TRBJ1-1 | . | TRBV6-2/TRBV6-3 | . | TGTGCCAGCAGTTACGACGGGTACACTGAAGCTTTCTTT | CASSYDGYTEAFF
TRBJ2-7 | TRBD1 | TRBV6-5 | . | TGTGCCAGCAGTTACTCGATGGGTCTTCGGGACAGGACGGAGCAGTACTTC | CASSYSMGLRDRTEQYF
TRBJ2-1 | . | TRBV7-2 | . | TGTGCCAGCAGCCCCGGCTGGCGGCCCGGGTACAATGAGCAGTTCTTC | CASSPGWRPGYNEQFF
TRBJ1-1 | . | TRBV9 | . | TGTGCCAGCAGCGTAGAAGGGGAGAGGACTGAAGCTTTCTTT | CASSVEGERTEAFF
TRBJ2-2 | . | TRBV5-4 | . | TGTGCCAGCAGCTTGGGGGCGGGCCTGAACACCGGGGAGCTGTTTTTT | CASSLGAGLNTGELFF
TRBJ2-7 | TRBD1 | TRBV6-2/TRBV6-3 | . | TGTGCCAGCAGTTACTCCTTCGGACGGGACAGCGCCTACGAGCAGTACTTC | CASSYSFGRDSAYEQYF
TRBJ2-7 | . | TRBV7-6 | few | TGTGCCAGCAGCTTAAGTTGGGCAGGGGCCTACGAGCAGTACTTC | CASSLSWAGAYEQYF
TRBJ1-5 | . | TRBV20-1 | . | TGCAGTGCTAGAGATCGTGGGCCCCGGTCCCAGCATTTT | CSARDRGPRSQHF
TRBJ2-1 | TRBD2 | TRBV6-2/TRBV6-3 | . | TGTGCCAGCAGTTACTCGATCGTAGCGGGAGGGGGGGACCGATACAATGAGCAGTTCTTC | CASSYSIVAGGGDRYNEQFF
TRBJ2-7 | TRBD2 | TRBV20-1 | . | TGCAGTGCTACGGGACTACCCGAGATGAGGTACGAGCAGTACTTC | CSATGLPEMRYEQYF
TRBJ2-7 | TRBD1 | TRBV27 | . | TGTGCCAGCAGCAGGGGGACAGGGGGGAACGAGCAGTACTTC | CASSRGTGGNEQYF
TRBJ1-6 | . | TRBV11-1 | . | TGTGCCAGCAGCCCAAAGTCGGATTCACCCCTCCACTTT | CASSPKSDSPLHF
TRBJ2-3 | . | TRBV4-3 | once | TGCGCCAGCAGCCAAGTTTCTGGCGGGGGCACAGATACGCAGTATTTT | CASSQVSGGGTDTQYF
TRBJ1-1 | TRBD1 | TRBV14 | . | TGTGCCAGCAGCCCCCGAAGGGACAGGGGCGAAGCTTTCTTT | CASSPRRDRGEAFF